This T cell receptor beta chain was found in a study of identical twins. General study points: Its conclusions, products of cross-sectional statistical analysis, did not come from following the same donors.

From the 5' RACE reads, TCRdb called clonotypes with MiXCR, one entry per CDR3 protein. Here the sample spans some 760,000 distinct CDR3 sequences, roughly 18% being singletons. Worth noting for this clonotype: Its specificity is not known.

The CDR3 extends over 13 amino acids. The V gene lost 0 bases and the J gene lost 5 bases, with 9 bases spanning the gap. The germline V gene encodes CDR1 DFQATT and CDR2 SNEGSKA (reference sequence). These data were also filed under a second study, of T cells expressing NK-cell markers. As that report states: Sorted CD3+CD56-NKG2C+, CD3+CD56+NKG2C+ and CD3+CD56+NKG2C- T cells supplied the TCR beta repertoires.

This chain uses TRBV20-1 with TRBJ2-3; D unclear. The TCR originated in a woman aged 18-29 years in good health. Specimen: PBMCs. For the CDR3, the DNA is TGCAGTGCTAGAGACCCCGGTGGAGATACGCAGTATTTT. Translated, it gives CSARDPGGDTQYF.